Detailed here is one TCR beta chain. As processed by the authors: Researchers report that nucleated cell counts were estimated from reference gene primer amplification. Produced via immunoSEQ multiplex PCR; TCRdb's table is partial and in-frame only. V, J and clone size were drawn from that table, and D and trimming were deduced from the DNA. Of around 100,000 clones detected, approximately 93% appear once; the ten largest clones hold 2.1%. This sample was taken from a study of blood T cell repertoires in COVID-19. Across the whole study: The samples span acute and convalescent COVID-19 from the United States, Italy and Spain. In each case, the material was cDNA or gDNA derived from T cells, B-cell-depleted T cells, or PBMCs.

This clonotype was obtained from a man aged 45-60 years with active COVID-19. Specimen: peripheral blood.

The CDR3 sequence: CASSPVIGADTQYF. The CDR3 DNA sequence: TGTGCCAGCTCACCGGTCATTGGAGCAGATACGCAGTATTTT. The rearrangement links TRBV18 to TRBJ2-3; D remains unclear. The CDR3 is 14 amino acids. V was shortened by 3 bases and J by 4 bases, with 11 bases between the two germline ends. CDR1 and CDR2 (germline): KGHSH, LQKENI.